This paragraph reports one T cell receptor (beta chain). The antigen is not known. This sample stems from a study of blood T cells in healthy people across ages. Whole-study results and caveats: When set beside aged donors, long-lived donors presented more naive CD4+ cells and higher diversity.

The CDR3 runs to 17 residues. A sample-barcoded 5' primer and a J-beta primer mix were used in a second PCR of about 7 to 12 cycles. TCRdb independently ran MiXCR on the 5' RACE reads; one entry per CDR3 protein. The sample consists of hundreds of thousands of distinct CDR3 sequences, around two fifths of them appearing once. What was sequenced was blood. The clonotype was recovered from a man older than 75 in good health. The chain joins TRBV21-1 to TRBJ1-2. TRBV21-1 is a listed pseudogene. The CDR3 region is CASSKALWESLTGGYTF. For the CDR3, the DNA is TGTGCCAGCAGCAAAGCGCTTTGGGAAAGTCTTACGGGGGGCTACACCTTC.